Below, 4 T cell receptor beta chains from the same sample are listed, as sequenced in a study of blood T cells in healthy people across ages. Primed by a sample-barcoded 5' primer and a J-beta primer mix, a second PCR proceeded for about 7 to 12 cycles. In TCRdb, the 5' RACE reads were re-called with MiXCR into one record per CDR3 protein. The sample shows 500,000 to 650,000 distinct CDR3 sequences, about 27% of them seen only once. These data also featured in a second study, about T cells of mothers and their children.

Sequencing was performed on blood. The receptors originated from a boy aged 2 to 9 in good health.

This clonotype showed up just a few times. CDR3 in amino acids: CASSQGQLVGDYGYTF. CDR3 sequence (DNA): TGTGCCAGCAGCCAGGGACAGCTGGTCGGGGACTATGGCTACACCTTC. The chain has TRBV7-9 and TRBJ1-2; 7 positions agree with TRBD1. The CDR3 sequence is 16 residues long. V gave up 5 bases and J gave up 3 bases; unmatched junction bases: 12. In germline, CDR1 is SEHNR, CDR2 FQNEAQ (reference sequence).

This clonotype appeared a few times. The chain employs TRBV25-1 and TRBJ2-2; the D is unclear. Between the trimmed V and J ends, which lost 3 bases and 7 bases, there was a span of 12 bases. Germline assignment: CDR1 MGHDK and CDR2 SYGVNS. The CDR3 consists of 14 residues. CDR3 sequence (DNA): TGTGCCAGCAGTGACCTCAGCGTTGGCGGGGAGCTGTTTTTT. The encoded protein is CASSDLSVGGELFF. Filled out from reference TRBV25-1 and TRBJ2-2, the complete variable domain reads EADIYQTPRYLVIGTGKKITLECSQTMGHDKMYWYQQDPGMELHLIHYSYGVNSTEKGDLSSESTVSRIRTEHFPLTLESARPSHTSQYLCASSDLSVGGELFFGEGSRLTVL.

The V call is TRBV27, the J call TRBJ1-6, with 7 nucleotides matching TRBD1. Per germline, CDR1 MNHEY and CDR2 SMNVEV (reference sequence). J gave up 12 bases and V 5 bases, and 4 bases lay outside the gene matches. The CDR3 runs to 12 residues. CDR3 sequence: CASSRGQLPLHF. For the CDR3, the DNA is TGTGCCAGCAGTCGGGGACAGCTACCCCTCCACTTT.

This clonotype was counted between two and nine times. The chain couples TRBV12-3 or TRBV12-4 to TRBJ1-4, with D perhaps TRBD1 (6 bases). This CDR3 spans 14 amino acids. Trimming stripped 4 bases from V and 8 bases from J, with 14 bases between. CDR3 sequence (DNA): TGTGCCAGCAGTTCAGGACGGGGGCAAGAAAAACTGTTTTTT. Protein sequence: CASSSGRGQEKLFF.